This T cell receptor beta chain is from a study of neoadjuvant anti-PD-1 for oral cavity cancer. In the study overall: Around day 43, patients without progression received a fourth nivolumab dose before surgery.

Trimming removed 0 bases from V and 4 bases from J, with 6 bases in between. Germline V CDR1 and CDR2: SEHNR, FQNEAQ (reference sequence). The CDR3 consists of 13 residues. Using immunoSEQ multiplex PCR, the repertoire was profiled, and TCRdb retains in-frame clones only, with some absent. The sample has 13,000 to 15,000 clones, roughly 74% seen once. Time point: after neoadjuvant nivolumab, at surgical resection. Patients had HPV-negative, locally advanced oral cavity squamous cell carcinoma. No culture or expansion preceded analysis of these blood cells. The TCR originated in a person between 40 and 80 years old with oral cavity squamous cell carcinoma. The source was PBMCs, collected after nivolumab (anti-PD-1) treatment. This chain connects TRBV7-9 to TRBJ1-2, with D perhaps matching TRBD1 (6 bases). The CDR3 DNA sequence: TGTGCCAGCAGCTTAGCACAGGGCTATGGCTACACCTTC. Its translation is CASSLAQGYGYTF.